This T cell receptor beta chain stems from a study of cytomegalovirus exposure and HLA in healthy donors (dated 2017 in TCRdb). Notes on the research overall: In an earlier analysis of 587 of the donors, about 270 Gb of sequence data and some 100 million unique TCR beta sequences from about 190 million T cells were reported. Approximately 330 gigabases of sequencing data and tens of millions of unique TCR sequences made up an early release that covered under 750 HLA-typed donors. The genetic ancestry cluster associated with self-reported Caucasian donors included 81% of the roughly 360 genotyped donors. The aim of the study was to test whether cataloging public T cell receptors could identify signatures of past pathogen exposure. The study profiled the T cell repertoires of under 700 subjects by immunosequencing and related them to cytomegalovirus serostatus. In addition to the first cohort of 650 to 800 subjects, a separate validation cohort of over 90 different subjects was used. To predict cytomegalovirus infection status, the study combined high-throughput TCR immunosequencing, statistical association of individual TCRs with disease status, and machine learning. A later analysis re-examined previously published TCR beta repertoires from around 670 donors and added high-resolution HLA genotyping to investigate patterns of TCR occurrence. In the later analysis, no new phenotypic data were used to find candidate immune exposures; instead, reliance was placed on TCR beta sequences and their occurrence across donors. In an earlier analysis of roughly 580 of the donors, high-throughput TCR beta sequencing was used to judge whether each TCR beta V gene segment behaved as functional or pseudogenic. Donor age, sex, ethnicity and CMV serostatus were compiled alongside the repertoire data. A later genetic analysis used genome-wide SNP genotypes for about three fifths of the roughly 700 donors, treating that subset as a discovery cohort. Every repertoire in the discovery cohort had been generated on one and the same sequencing platform. HLA typing included class I and class II loci at four-digit resolution. The number of typed donors differed by locus: about 629-640 for A, B, C, DRB1 and DQB1; approximately 520 for DQA1; fewer than 610 for DPA1; and roughly 470 for DPB1. Roughly 5 DR-DQ haplotypes were handled as single units for association and clustering, since linkage in the cohort was strong. Among roughly 400 genotyped donors of the cohort, an average of approximately 220,000 unique TCR beta nucleotide sequences was sequenced per donor, of which approximately 19% were non-productive.

The germline V gene encodes CDR1 SEHNR and CDR2 FQNEAQ (reference sequence). Measured from the cysteine to the phenylalanine, the CDR3 is 12 residues long. Kept here is only the CDR3 DNA, which spans 36 bases and is read in frame from base 1. On this clone: It has no known antigen specificity. A junction boundary mismatches the germline segment, possibly from a read error.

The library was generated by the immunoSEQ multiplex PCR assay. The multiplex PCR relied on a mix of 60 forward primers for TCR Vbeta segments and 13 reverse primers for TCR Jbeta segments. A multiplex PCR assay on genomic DNA amplified the CDR3 region of rearranged TCR beta genes. On the Illumina HiSeq System, the amplified TCR beta libraries were sequenced as 87-base-pair reads. Per the source publication's procedure: In a later analysis, roughly 80 million unique TCR beta chains were counted across the roughly 670 repertoires, and approximately 11 million of these chains were shared by at least two donors. Raw reads were error-corrected and collapsed into unique sequences by a nearest-neighbor algorithm in which closely related sequences were merged to remove PCR and sequencing errors. Alignment of CDR3 sequences to IMGT reference sequences was used to assign V, D and J gene segments. For a sequence to be retained, a match of at least six nucleotides was required to both a V gene segment and a J gene segment. A rearrangement counted as productive if the CDR3 had no stop codons and remained in frame with V and J, and every other rearrangement counted as non-productive. Following IMGT convention, CDR3 was defined as the stretch from the second conserved V-encoded cysteine to the conserved J-encoded phenylalanine. In an earlier analysis of more than 550 of the donors, sequences lacking an unambiguous match to a single V gene segment were excluded. An earlier analysis of several hundred of the donors called V segments functional above 56.7% productive rearrangements and segregating when the between-donor standard deviation exceeded 5%. A statistical classification framework was built for diagnosing cytomegalovirus status from the catalog of TCR beta chain sequences. In a later analysis, TCR nucleotide sequences were compared against IMGT/GENE-DB human TR gene sequences so that V and J genes could be assigned. A later analysis assigned CDR3 sequences and most-parsimonious VDJ recombination scenarios with the TCRdist pipeline. A later analysis defined each TCR beta chain by its CDR3 amino acid sequence plus V-gene family, and excluded reads lacking a unique V-gene family. In a later analysis, 500 to 650 highly shared, low-generation-probability nucleotide sequences were removed to address suspected cross-contamination and a sequencing artifact. In a later analysis, a clonal expansion index for each public chain was calculated from normalized within-repertoire ranks of inferred template counts. In a later analysis, generation probabilities were computed using a VDJ recombination model fitted to out-of-frame rearrangements, and the results were checked against IGoR. Hypergeometric tests were used in a later analysis to score TCR-TCR, TCR-HLA and TCR-CMV co-occurrence, with a repertoire-size bias correction applied to the TCR pairs. In a later analysis, false discovery rates were estimated by permuting HLA or CMV assignments 20 times. In a later analysis, co-occurring TCRs were grouped using DBSCAN, and TCRdist sequence similarity was added for clustering within HLA-allele-positive subsets. Repertoires with fewer than 30,000 or more than 120,000 public chains were left out of co-occurrence clustering, as were about five repertoires with anomalous nucleotide sharing. What TCRdb holds here is the immuneACCESS table cut down to in-frame rearrangements. Part of the clones is not present; checked against another copy, under half of the missing clones reflect an unresolved V gene, and the others are unexplained. V, J and clone size are taken as reported in that table, and D and trimming were inferred from the DNA itself. Here the sample has over 150,000 clones; around four fifths occur a single time. The top ten clones comprise around 1.3% of the sample.

In total, about 650 healthy bone marrow donors made up the cohort. At the time of sampling, every cohort member was nominally healthy, though immune exposures that went unrecorded were likely present. The donor tested CMV seronegative and was one of the 352 seronegative cohort members. A peripheral blood sample was provided by each donor, and peripheral blood mononuclear cells were used for TCR beta sequencing. Genomic DNA was extracted from the blood cell samples with the Qiagen DNeasy Blood Extraction Kit. The full study reports these points: HLA typing was unavailable for some donors at each locus, so association tests used only the typed subset. A later analysis reported that several top co-occurrence clusters appeared linked to parvovirus B19, influenza, CMV and Epstein-Barr virus. An association between a missense DCLRE1C variant and V-gene and J-gene trimming of TCR beta chains was found in a later genetic analysis and replicated in an independent cohort. A further reported finding was that TCR beta sequences accurately predicted the HLA-A and HLA-B alleles for most subjects in the first cohort. The only immune exposure information available for the cohort was CMV serostatus. The cohort was sequenced for TCR beta chains only, and without alpha or paired-chain data the features that could be detected were limited. Most TCR sequences were seen in very few donors, while some public TCRs were found in many individuals. In a later analysis, TCR association rates were found to vary across HLA loci, with the most associated TCRs seen for DRB1 alleles and the fewest for HLA-C alleles. The classifier was reported to diagnose cytomegalovirus status with high specificity and sensitivity in both the original cohort and the validation cohort. An earlier analysis of approximately 500 of the donors showed that most TCR beta V segments appeared in productive rearrangements either about 87% or about 30% of the time, which broadly matched IMGT annotations. The authors suggested that the approach could potentially be generalized to other disease states and immunological phenotypes. According to a later genetic analysis, donors in an Asian-associated ancestry cluster had fewer N-insertions in productive TCRs than the approximately 630-donor mean. When HLA alleles, especially DR and DQ, strongly co-occurred, TCR associations were difficult to assign to individual alleles. Compared with equally common non-associated chains, HLA-associated TCR beta chains in a later analysis were more clonally expanded and had lower generation probabilities. At a false discovery rate of 0.05, a later analysis linked about 17,000 TCR beta sequences to specific HLA alleles. Correlated functional status among segregating V segments might be attributable to linkage disequilibrium, but an unknown experimental factor could not be ruled out. Sequencing depth was assumed to be roughly uniform across donors in the presence/absence analyses, though that assumption may not hold. Because counts were too low, about 18 rarely observed V segments, including chromosome 9 orphons, were excluded from the earlier analysis of 587 of the donors. A cluster of highly shared sequence variants was judged likely to represent a technical artifact of the sequencing pipeline. Some IMGT-functional V segments, including TRBV6-2 and TRBV6-3, could not be distinguished by the 87-base-pair reads and were therefore excluded. Three of the identified cytomegalovirus-associated TCR beta chains were confirmed in vitro to be specific for cytomegalovirus antigens. The study listed approximately 150 TCR beta chains as associated with cytomegalovirus. According to a later analysis, most CMV-associated TCR beta chains appeared to be HLA-restricted, and the HLA associations seemed to be driven largely by CMV exposure.

The origin of this receptor is a woman between 45 and 65 years old in good health and CMV-seronegative. The sample comprised PBMCs. Rearrangement joined TRBV7-9 to TRBJ2-7, with no confidently assigned D gene. The CDR3 sequence is CSSSFSLAEQYF. The sequenced DNA is TGTTCCAGCAGCTTCTCGTTGGCCGAGCAGTACTTC. With the portions outside the CDR3 filled from the reference TRBV7-9 and TRBJ2-7 genes, the complete variable region becomes DTGVSQNPRHKITKRGQNVTFRCDPISEHNRLYWYRQTLGQGPEFLTYFQNEAQLEKSRLLSDRFSAERPKGSFSTLEIQRTEQGDSAMYLCSSSFSLAEQYFGPGTRLTVT.